What follows are 3 T cell receptor beta chains derived from one specimen sequenced in a study of shared clonotypes between healthy human individuals. Measured with immunoSEQ multiplex PCR; TCRdb has only the in-frame clones, and not every one. The sample has roughly 720,000 clones, about 90% seen once; the top ten hold 30% to 40%. The sample comprised memory CD8+ T cells from PBMCs. Subset: CD45RO+ cells pooled with CCR7-negative TemRA cells. All receptors come from a man aged 18 to 30 in good health. Some clones in this sample may be carry-over from other donors' samples.

V and J are TRBV5-1 and TRBJ2-2, with 11 bases fitting TRBD2. The germline CDR1 and CDR2 sequences are SGHRS and YFSETQ. The CDR3 consists of 18 residues. V was pared by 2 bases and J by 1 base, with 7 bases of the junction left unmatched. The chain's CDR3 is CASSFYSSGRLNTGELFF. DNA for the CDR3: TGCGCCAGCAGCTTTTATTCTAGCGGGAGGTTGAACACCGGGGAGCTGTTTTTT. Variable domain in full (rest from reference TRBV5-1 and TRBJ2-2): KAGVTQTPRYLIKTRGQQVTLSCSPISGHRSVSWYQQTPGQGLQFLFEYFSETQRNKGNFPGRFSGRQFSNSRSEMNVSTLELGDSALYLCASSFYSSGRLNTGELFFGEGSRLTVL.

The chain recombines TRBV27 with TRBJ2-7, with a weak D call TRBD2 (5 bases). CDR3 length equals 16 residues. From germline, CDR1 is MNHEY and CDR2 SMNVEV (reference sequence). Trimming cost V 3 bases and J 0 bases, with 15 bases left between them. CDR3 coding DNA: TGTGCCAGCAGTTTTTCTCGGGGAGCGCTCTCCTACGAGCAGTACTTC. This gives the protein CASSFSRGALSYEQYF.

The chain is built from TRBV7-9 and TRBJ2-7; either TRBD1 or TRBD2 may supply D (5 bases each). Germline loops: CDR1 SEHNR, CDR2 FQNEAQ (reference sequence). The V end was cut by 8 bases, the J end by 3 bases, with 14 bases between. The CDR3 loop spans 13 amino acids. The CDR3 loop is CASVPGLYYEQYF. In nucleotides, the CDR3 is TGTGCCAGCGTACCGGGGCTCTACTACGAGCAGTACTTC.